The rows below give T cell receptor beta chains drawn from one sample of a study of T cell repertoires in aging, cancer and after chemotherapy. MiXCR, applied by TCRdb to the multiplex PCR reads, yields one record per CDR3 protein. The table lists 4,900 or so distinct CDR3 sequences, more than 30% of them singletons, with about 45% in the top ten. Sequencing used blood. These receptors originate from a human donor with a blood cancer. The CDR3 runs from the conserved cysteine through the conserved F or W. D genes are given only for firm matches.

V: TRBV7-2; J: TRBJ2-1; D: TRBD2; CDR3: CASSLAPGLAGDNEQFF
V: TRBV29-1; J: TRBJ1-4; D: NA; CDR3: CSVGLSRGTGGEKLFF
V: TRBV6-1; J: TRBJ2-1; D: NA; CDR3: CASSAMIQGDEQFF
V: TRBV19; J: TRBJ1-6; D: NA; CDR3: CASSMGDSPLHF
V: TRBV5-6; J: TRBJ1-2; D: NA; CDR3: CASSLIPEDYGYTF
V: TRBV19; J: TRBJ2-3; D: NA; CDR3: CASRTQGTDTQYF
V: TRBV12-3/TRBV12-4; J: TRBJ1-2; D: TRBD1; CDR3: CATGTGANYGYTF
V: TRBV7-2; J: TRBJ2-2; D: NA; CDR3: CASSLEASVNTGELFF
V: TRBV5-4; J: TRBJ1-1; D: NA; CDR3: CASSLGAWDTEAFF
V: TRBV10-3; J: TRBJ1-2; D: TRBD1; CDR3: CAIIGQGDGYTF
V: TRBV7-9; J: TRBJ2-3; D: NA; CDR3: CASVTGADTQYF
V: TRBV6-6; J: TRBJ1-5; D: NA; CDR3: CASTEATGYQPQHF
V: TRBV20-1; J: TRBJ2-3; D: NA; CDR3: CSARDEGYSWDTQYF
V: TRBV27; J: TRBJ2-5; D: NA; CDR3: CASSSAGLQETQYF
V: TRBV6-6; J: TRBJ2-5; D: NA; CDR3: CASRDDGGRYQETQYF
V: TRBV6-2/TRBV6-3; J: TRBJ1-4; D: NA; CDR3: CASSYPMRQGRKKLFF